The 7 T cell receptor beta chains below were found in one sample sequenced in a study of blood T cell repertoires in COVID-19. TCRdb's table, derived via immunoSEQ multiplex PCR, lists solely in-frame clones and lacks some. Among tens of thousands of clones listed, about four fifths were seen once. The specimen sequenced was peripheral blood. The source of these receptors is a human donor in a cohort sampled during active COVID-19.

This chain links TRBV19 with TRBJ1-1; tentatively, D is TRBD1 (6 bases). This CDR3 contains 15 residues. The V end lost 0 bases, the J end lost 5 bases, and 13 bases lay between the germline ends. CDR1 and CDR2 from the germline V gene are LNHDA and SQIVND (reference sequence). The CDR3 here is CASSIDYRVQTEAFF. In nucleotides, the CDR3 is TGTGCCAGTAGTATAGATTACAGGGTGCAGACTGAAGCTTTCTTT. Drawing the rest from reference TRBV19 and TRBJ1-1, the complete variable domain is DGGITQSPKYLFRKEGQNVTLSCEQNLNHDAMYWYRQDPGQGLRLIYYSQIVNDFQKGDIAEGYSVSREKKESFPLTVTSAQKNPTAFYLCASSIDYRVQTEAFFGQGTRLTVV.

The genes are TRBV10-2 and TRBJ2-5, with 12 positions matching TRBD1. This CDR3 comprises 14 residues. The V segment lost 9 bases and the J segment 5 bases; nucleotides outside the gene matches: 7. In germline, CDR1 is WSHSY, CDR2 SAAADI. The CDR3 here is CASRDRGRGETQYF. The CDR3 region has the DNA TGCGCCAGTAGGGACAGGGGGCGCGGGGAGACCCAGTACTTC.

The V and J genes are TRBV7-2 and TRBJ2-7; TRBD1 might be the D (6 bases). Trimming left V 0 bases short and J 2 bases short, with 11 bases between. Germline CDR1 SGHTA, CDR2 FQGNSA. CDR3 size: 15 residues. The CDR3 coding sequence is TGTGCCAGCAGCTTAGCCCCAGGGACAACCTACGAGCAGTACTTC. This codes for CASSLAPGTTYEQYF.

The V call is TRBV7-2, the J call TRBJ2-7, with 8 bases lining up with TRBD1. The germline V gene encodes CDR1 SGHTA and CDR2 FQGNSA. V trimming: 6 bases; J trimming: 0 bases; junction bases outside the gene matches: 7. This CDR3 region has 15 residues. The CDR3 sequence is CASSRQGLNSYEQYF. In DNA, the CDR3 is TGTGCCAGCAGTAGACAGGGGTTGAACTCCTACGAGCAGTACTTC.

This chain uses TRBV4-2 with TRBJ2-1; D uncertain. The germline gives CDR1 LGHNA, CDR2 YNFKEQ. The CDR3 is made up of 12 amino acids. V lost 3 bases and J 7 bases, leaving 7 bases between the germline ends. CDR3 in amino acids: CASSQSRNEQFF. The CDR3 DNA is TGTGCCAGCAGCCAGTCGAGGAATGAGCAGTTCTTC.

This CDR3 reads CASSRQSGTDTQYF. The CDR3, as DNA: TGCGCCAGCAGCCGACAATCCGGCACAGATACGCAGTATTTT. J is TRBJ2-3 and V is TRBV5-1; D not resolved. Per the germline V gene, CDR1 is SGHRS and CDR2 is YFSETQ. The CDR3 loop spans 14 amino acids. Trimming shortened V by 4 bases and J by 1 base, and 10 bases separated the two germline ends.

V and J are TRBV21-1 and TRBJ2-4; the table's D call, TRBD1, was not checked against the DNA. TRBV21-1 is labeled a pseudogene. CDR3 size: 17 residues. The CDR3 loop is CASSKVRIGLAKNIQYF. CDR3 coding DNA: TGTGCCAGCAGCAAAGTACGAATTGGGCTAGCCAAAAACATTCAGTACTTC.